Below, 22 T cell receptor beta chains from the same sample are listed, as sequenced in a study of neurological immune-mediated disorders. TCRdb reanalysed the 5' RACE reads using MiXCR and keeps one entry per CDR3 protein. The sample includes about 120,000 distinct CDR3 sequences, 3% to 3.5% of them seen just once. The specimen was PBMCs. These receptors all come from a woman in her 30s with multiple sclerosis.

This clonotype was seen at least ten times. V usage is TRBV12-3 or TRBV12-4 and J usage is TRBJ1-5, with 7 bases that match TRBD1. The V and J ends lost 4 bases and 10 bases, in that order; junction bases with no gene match: 10. This CDR3 region has 14 residues. Here the CDR3 DNA reads TGTGCCAGCAGTTCGGGGGACAGCGTTCGCCCCCAGCATTTT. As protein: CASSSGDSVRPQHF.

This clonotype was detected ten times or more. The chain combines TRBV7-8 with TRBJ1-5, with TRBD1 identical over 10 bases. V gave up 4 bases and J gave up 1 base; unmatched junction bases: 10. The germline gives CDR1 SGHVS, CDR2 FQNEAQ. The CDR3 loop spans 18 amino acids. In nucleotides, the CDR3 is TGTGCCAGCAGCTCTGAGGGACAGGGGCACCCCAGCAATCAGCCCCAGCATTTT. As protein: CASSSEGQGHPSNQPQHF.

This clonotype was counted many times. The chain uses TRBV14 and TRBJ1-1; D unresolved. Germline V gives CDR1 SGHDN, CDR2 FVKESK. CDR3 length: 15 residues. The germline V and J ends were trimmed by 1 base and 11 bases, with 20 bases remaining between them. The CDR3 is CASSQVVGPGRTAFF. CDR3 nucleotides: TGTGCCAGCAGCCAAGTAGTAGGTCCTGGGCGGACGGCTTTCTTT.

This clonotype was seen repeatedly, ten times or more. The chain uses TRBV7-2 and TRBJ2-5; 11 nucleotides align to TRBD2. Trimming took 4 bases from V and 9 from J; bases not matched to a gene: 1. Per the germline V gene, CDR1 is SGHTA and CDR2 is FQGNSA. The CDR3 runs 12 residues. The CDR3 DNA follows: TGTGCCAGCAGCTCGGGACTAGCGGCCCAGTACTTC. Translating gives CASSSGLAAQYF.

This clonotype was seen repeatedly, ten times or more. The chain recombines TRBV7-9 with TRBJ2-5; tentative D call: TRBD2 (5 bases). Germline CDR1 reads SEHNR; CDR2 reads FQNEAQ (reference sequence). The CDR3 is made up of 16 amino acids. V was shortened by 3 bases and J by 1 base, with 15 bases between the two germline ends. The CDR3 coding sequence is TGTGCCAGCAGCTTTAGTCGGGAACAACCCCAAGAGACCCAGTACTTC. Residues: CASSFSREQPQETQYF.

This clonotype was detected ten times or more. V is TRBV20-1 and J is TRBJ2-3, with 8 positions matching TRBD2. In germline, CDR1 is DFQATT, CDR2 SNEGSKA (reference sequence). Losses at the gene ends were 3 bases for V and 1 base for J; bases not matched to a gene: 3. This CDR3 is 14 amino acids long. The CDR3, as DNA: TGCAGTGCTAGCCCCGGGAGGGGCACAGATACGCAGTATTTT. Translated, it gives CSASPGRGTDTQYF.

This clonotype was observed at least ten times. This chain uses TRBV18 with TRBJ1-3; weak D call: TRBD1 (6 bases). There are 16 residues in the CDR3. Trimming took off 3 bases at V and 4 bases at J, with 16 bases between the two ends. The germline V gene encodes CDR1 KGHSH and CDR2 LQKENI. The CDR3 sequence is CASSPSRGLSGNTIYF. The DNA for the CDR3 is TGTGCCAGCTCACCTTCTCGGGGGCTTTCCGGAAACACCATATATTTT. Complete variable domain (other parts from reference TRBV18 and TRBJ1-3): NAGVMQNPRHLVRRRGQEARLRCSPMKGHSHVYWYRQLPEEGLKFMVYLQKENIIDESGMPKERFSAEFPKEGPSILRIQQVVRGDSAAYFCASSPSRGLSGNTIYFGEGSWLTVV.

This clonotype was recorded many times. This chain connects TRBV27 to TRBJ2-1; 9 bases align to TRBD2. Germline V lookup: CDR1 MNHEY, CDR2 SMNVEV (reference sequence). The CDR3 covers 14 residues. V shed 3 bases and J 7 bases; nucleotides not matched to a gene: 4. The CDR3 coding sequence is TGTGCCAGCAGTTTGGCGGGAGGGTTTAATGAGCAGTTCTTC. This sequence encodes CASSLAGGFNEQFF.

This clonotype was seen repeatedly, ten times or more. This rearrangement joins TRBV6-5 to TRBJ1-1; D gene ambiguous. CDR1 MNHEY and CDR2 SVGAGI come from the germline V gene. The CDR3 consists of 14 residues. Trimming took 0 bases from V and 4 from J, leaving 9 bases between them. In nucleotides, the CDR3 is TGTGCCAGCAGTTACTCGCTAGCGACCACTGAAGCTTTCTTT. It codes for CASSYSLATTEAFF.

In this sample, this clonotype turned up many times. The V call is TRBV5-1, the J call TRBJ1-6; D remains unclear. In germline, CDR1 is SGHRS, CDR2 YFSETQ. The CDR3 covers 15 residues. The V and J ends lost 7 bases and 7 bases respectively, with 18 bases between them. The CDR3 DNA sequence: TGCGCCAGCGCCTCGAGACTGACGGGGAATTCACCCCTCCACTTT. It specifies CASASRLTGNSPLHF. Drawing the rest from reference TRBV5-1 and TRBJ1-6, the complete variable domain is KAGVTQTPRYLIKTRGQQVTLSCSPISGHRSVSWYQQTPGQGLQFLFEYFSETQRNKGNFPGRFSGRQFSNSRSEMNVSTLELGDSALYLCASASRLTGNSPLHFGNGTRLTVT.

This clonotype was detected ten times or more. V and J are TRBV5-5 and TRBJ1-3, with D unclear. CDR3 length: 15 residues. Germline lookup yields CDR1 SGHKS and CDR2 YYEKEE (reference sequence). The ends were cut back, 4 bases at V and 0 bases at J, with 11 bases in the middle. CDR3 sequence reads: CASSQGGFSGNTIYF. The CDR3 DNA reads as TGTGCCAGCAGCCAAGGAGGGTTCTCTGGAAACACCATATATTTT.

In this sample, this clonotype turned up many times. V and J are TRBV7-2 and TRBJ2-2, with D perhaps given as TRBD1 or TRBD2 (5 bases each). The CDR3 extends over 15 amino acids. Germline CDR1 and CDR2: SGHTA and FQGNSA. V dropped 3 bases and J dropped 2 bases, with 10 bases sitting between them. CDR3 sequence (DNA): TGTGCCAGCAGCTTCAGAGGGGTAAACACCGGGGAGCTGTTTTTT. This codes for CASSFRGVNTGELFF.

This clonotype was recorded many times. The chain has TRBV12-3 or TRBV12-4 and TRBJ2-7; weak D call: TRBD2 (5 bases). CDR3 length: 15 residues. Deletions cut 2 bases from V and 7 bases from J, with 18 bases between. DNA for the CDR3: TGTGCCAGCAGTTTAAATCAGCGGCTCGTACGGGAGCAGTACTTC. Protein product: CASSLNQRLVREQYF.

This clonotype was detected ten times or more. The J gene is TRBJ1-2, the V gene TRBV20-1; no firm D call. Trimming stripped 1 base from V and 5 bases from J, with 8 bases between. Germline values: CDR1 DFQATT, CDR2 SNEGSKA (reference sequence). This CDR3 is 12 amino acids long. This chain's CDR3 is CSARVTRYGYTF. In DNA form, the CDR3 reads TGCAGTGCTAGAGTCACTCGTTATGGCTACACCTTC.

Many counts were recorded for this clonotype. DNA for the CDR3: TGCGCCAGCAGCCCCGGCTGGCGACATTTGGGCGGGCTTCCCCCGTGGGAGCAGTTCTTC. Protein sequence: CASSPGWRHLGGLPPWEQFF. The chain couples TRBV5-1 to TRBJ2-1; tentative D call: TRBD2 (5 bases). Germline lookup yields CDR1 SGHRS and CDR2 YFSETQ. This CDR3 spans 20 amino acids. V dropped 4 bases and J dropped 10 bases, with 36 bases sitting between them.

This clonotype was counted many times. The V call is TRBV29-1, the J call TRBJ1-1; D ambiguous. In germline, CDR1 is SQVTM, CDR2 ANQGSEA. This CDR3 comprises 16 residues. V was pared by 4 bases and J by 0 bases, with 18 bases between. The CDR3 here is CSVVGTTTELNTEAFF. As DNA, the CDR3 is TGCAGCGTTGTTGGTACCACGACGGAATTGAACACTGAAGCTTTCTTT.

Concerning this clonotype itself: A much larger clone differs by one base, so this may be a read error. The CDR3 DNA follows: TGTGCCAGCTTTCCCTACGGGCCCTCGAGGAATGAGCAGTTCTTC. Translating it yields CASFPYGPSRNEQFF. The rearrangement joins TRBV10-3 to TRBJ2-1; D call uncertain. Germline CDR1 reads ENHRY; CDR2 reads SYGVKD. This CDR3 region has 15 residues. The V end was cut by 10 bases, the J end by 7 bases, with 23 bases between.

The sample holds many counts of this clonotype. The V and J genes are TRBV18 and TRBJ1-3, with a weak D call TRBD1 (6 bases). The germline V gene has CDR1 KGHSH and CDR2 LQKENI. There are 15 residues in the CDR3. V was shortened by 6 bases and J by 2 bases, with 14 bases between the two germline ends. CDR3 amino acids: CASSPDRTTGNTIYF. CDR3 DNA: TGTGCCAGCTCGCCGGACAGAACCACTGGAAACACCATATATTTT. Combining the CDR3 with reference TRBV18 and TRBJ1-3 gives the whole variable domain NAGVMQNPRHLVRRRGQEARLRCSPMKGHSHVYWYRQLPEEGLKFMVYLQKENIIDESGMPKERFSAEFPKEGPSILRIQQVVRGDSAAYFCASSPDRTTGNTIYFGEGSWLTVV.

This clonotype came up many times. The rearrangement joins TRBV7-6 to TRBJ1-1; D not resolved. V gave up 3 bases and J gave up 3 bases, with 8 bases separating them. Germline V gives CDR1 SGHVS, CDR2 FNYEAQ. The length of the CDR3 is 13 residues. CDR3: CASSLPGDTEAFF. The CDR3 coding sequence is TGTGCCAGCAGCTTGCCCGGGGACACTGAAGCTTTCTTT.

This clonotype came up many times. This chain links TRBV29-1 with TRBJ1-1; D ambiguous. The ends were cut back, 3 bases at V and 2 bases at J, with 7 bases in the middle. The CDR3 runs to 12 residues. Germline V gene sequence: CDR1 SQVTM, CDR2 ANQGSEA. This CDR3 reads CSVEGINTEAFF. The CDR3 DNA follows: TGCAGCGTTGAGGGTATTAACACTGAAGCTTTCTTT.

This clonotype was recorded a few times. Since a much larger clone is just one base distant, this may be a read error. The chain uses TRBV12-3 or TRBV12-4 and TRBJ2-7, with D unclear. There are 12 residues in the CDR3. This chain's CDR3 is CVSSFMTDEQYF. The DNA of the CDR3 is TGTGTCAGCAGTTTTATGACTGACGAGCAGTACTTC.

This clonotype was observed at least ten times. V and J are TRBV14 and TRBJ2-3; 8 bases are a match to TRBD2. Trimming cost V 2 bases and J 3 bases; bases outside gene matches: 4. The CDR3 is 15 amino acids. Per germline, CDR1 SGHDN and CDR2 FVKESK. In DNA form, the CDR3 reads TGTGCCAGCAGCCAACAACTAGCGGCGACAGATACGCAGTATTTT. Residues: CASSQQLAATDTQYF.